A selection of T cell receptor beta chains follows, all from one sample in a study of blood T cell repertoires in COVID-19. This table comes from immunoSEQ multiplex PCR, and its TCRdb copy is limited to in-frame clones, with some not included. The table includes approximately 160,000 clones, around 86% detected once. Sequenced: peripheral blood. The receptor source for this set is a man aged 65 to 79 who had recovered from COVID-19. Both conserved end residues are part of each CDR3. The D gene is left open where the match is weak. Clone size is stated in some rows and not others, as once, few, many or a class when expanded.

NA	TRBD1	TRBV28	TRBJ1-2	TGTGCCAGCAGCCGACAGGGAGAAAACTATGGCTACACCTTC	CASSRQGENYGYTF
NA	TRBD1	TRBV6-2/TRBV6-3	TRBJ2-3	TGTGCCAGCAGCCGACCGGGACAGGGGTCGGCAGATACGCAGTATTTT	CASSRPGQGSADTQYF
NA	NA	TRBV6-1	TRBJ2-7	TGTGCCAGCAGTGAATCATTAGCACCCGAGCAGTACTTC	CASSESLAPEQYF
NA	NA	TRBV21-1	TRBJ2-7	TGTGCCAGCAGCAAAGCGCTTCTAGCGGTCCCCTTGGAGGAGCAGTACTTC	CASSKALLAVPLEEQYF
NA	TRBD1	TRBV13	TRBJ2-7	TGTGCCAGCAGCTTATACGCCGGGACAGCCTCCTACGAGCAGTACTTC	CASSLYAGTASYEQYF
NA	TRBD1	TRBV7-3	TRBJ1-1	TGTGCCAGCAGTCCGGACAGGGGCTCGACTGAAGCTTTCTTT	CASSPDRGSTEAFF
NA	TRBD2	TRBV13	TRBJ2-1	TGTGCCAGCAGCTTAAGACTAGCGGGCCCCAAGGGTGAGCAGTTCTTC	CASSLRLAGPKGEQFF
NA	TRBD1	TRBV19	TRBJ2-2	TGTGCCAGTAGTATAGAAGGGGGGACAGGAAGAACCGGGGAGCTGTTTTTT	CASSIEGGTGRTGELFF
NA	NA	TRBV9	TRBJ2-2	TGTGCCAGCAGCTTTCAGGGTTACACCGGGGAGCTGTTTTTT	CASSFQGYTGELFF
NA	NA	TRBV30	TRBJ1-3	TGTGCCTGGAGTGTACGGGGGGTAATCTCTGGAAACACCATATATTTT	CAWSVRGVISGNTIYF
NA	NA	TRBV30	TRBJ1-2	TGTGCCTGGGGGGAGAGCGTTAACTATGGCTACACCTTC	CAWGESVNYGYTF
NA	TRBD1	TRBV19	TRBJ1-3	TGTGCCAGTGGGGGCCTCGGGACAGCTGGAAACACCATATATTTT	CASGGLGTAGNTIYF
NA	NA	TRBV4-1	TRBJ2-6	TGCGCCAGCAGCCAACCAGGGGCTGGAGGGGCCAACGTCCTGACTTTC	CASSQPGAGGANVLTF
NA	TRBD1	TRBV19	TRBJ2-7	TGTGCCAGTAGTGTCAGGGGGAGCTCCTACGAGCAGTACTTC	CASSVRGSSYEQYF
once	NA	TRBV5-4	TRBJ1-3	TGTGCCAGCAGCTTGGGGGCCCCCTCTGGAAACACCATATATTTT	CASSLGAPSGNTIYF
NA	NA	TRBV5-1	TRBJ2-7	TGCGCCAGCAGTCCGTCTGGGGTGGGACTGTACTACGAGCAGTACTTC	CASSPSGVGLYYEQYF
NA	NA	TRBV7-9	TRBJ1-1	TGTGCCAGCAGCTTGGGTGGGAGCCGGGGGGCTGAAGCTTTCTTT	CASSLGGSRGAEAFF
NA	TRBD1	TRBV5-5	TRBJ2-2	TGTGCCAGCAGCTCCGAAGGACAGGGGGCCGGGGAGCTGTTTTTT	CASSSEGQGAGELFF
NA	NA	TRBV6-1	TRBJ1-6	TGTGCCAGCAGTGAAGGTAGGAGTTCACCCCTCCACTTT	CASSEGRSSPLHF
NA	NA	TRBV2	TRBJ2-1	TGTGCCAGCAGTGCCCTTTGGACTCAACAGCAGTTCTTC	CASSALWTQQQFF
NA	NA	TRBV9	TRBJ2-7	TGTGCCAGCAGCGTAGATGGCCGAACCTACGAGCAGTACTTC	CASSVDGRTYEQYF
NA	TRBD1	TRBV6-2/TRBV6-3	TRBJ1-3	TGTGCCAGCAGTCACAGACAGGGGGCTGGAAACACCATATATTTT	CASSHRQGAGNTIYF
few	NA	TRBV9	TRBJ2-2	TGTGCCAGGGGTAAGGAGGTAAGGGCCGGGGAGCTGTTTTTT	CARGKEVRAGELFF
NA	NA	TRBV4-1	TRBJ2-7	TGCGCCAGCAGCCAAGGCCTGCCGGGACTGAGATTCTACGAGCAGTACTTC	CASSQGLPGLRFYEQYF
NA	NA	TRBV5-1	TRBJ2-1	TGCGCCAGCAGCTTGGGGACTATCTACAATGAGCAGTTCTTC	CASSLGTIYNEQFF
NA	TRBD2	TRBV10-3	TRBJ2-1	TGTGCCATCAGTGAGTCGTTGCGGGGGTCTGAGCAGTTCTTC	CAISESLRGSEQFF
NA	NA	TRBV7-8	TRBJ1-1	TGTGCCAGCAGCTTAGAACGGGGAGGGGGCACTGAAGCTTTCTTT	CASSLERGGGTEAFF
NA	NA	TRBV19	TRBJ1-2	TGTGCCAGTAGTATCGGTGGCAGCGGAATCCATGCGGGTGGCTACACCTTC	CASSIGGSGIHAGGYTF
NA	NA	TRBV6-5	TRBJ2-1	TGTGCCAGCAGTTACGAGAGGCTGTCCTACAATGAGCAGTTCTTC	CASSYERLSYNEQFF
NA	NA	TRBV5-1	TRBJ1-3	TGCGCCAGCAGCTTACAGGGCTCTGGAAACACCATATATTTT	CASSLQGSGNTIYF
NA	TRBD2	TRBV4-1	TRBJ2-1	TGCGCCAGCAGCAAAAGAAGGTTAGCGGGAGGGCGTAGGGGCGCCGAGCAGTTCTTC	CASSKRRLAGGRRGAEQFF
once	NA	TRBV6-2/TRBV6-3	TRBJ2-4	TGTGCCAGCAGCTTGGGGCCTCAGGGTCACATTCAGTACTTC	CASSLGPQGHIQYF
NA	NA	TRBV5-4	TRBJ2-5	TGTGCCAGCAGCTTGGTCTGGAGCGGATTTTTCGAAGAGACCCAGTACTTC	CASSLVWSGFFEETQYF
NA	NA	TRBV4-3	TRBJ1-2	TGCGCCAGCAGCCAAGATCGCGGAATTGGGGGCTACACCTTC	CASSQDRGIGGYTF
NA	NA	TRBV7-2	TRBJ1-1	TGTGCCAGCAGCTGGCGGGGGACCACTGAAGCTTTCTTT	CASSWRGTTEAFF
NA	TRBD2	TRBV3-1/TRBV3-2	TRBJ2-3	TGTGCCAGCAGCCAAGGGACTAGCGGAAACACAGATACGCAGTATTTT	CASSQGTSGNTDTQYF
NA	NA	TRBV28	TRBJ2-2	TGTGCCAGCAGTTTGTCAGGGAACACCGGGGAGCTGTTTTTT	CASSLSGNTGELFF
NA	NA	TRBV24-1	TRBJ2-3	TGTGCCACCGGCCGCGGCGGCTCTAGCACAGATACGCAGTATTTT	CATGRGGSSTDTQYF
few	NA	TRBV3-1/TRBV3-2	TRBJ2-5	TGTGCCAGCAGCCAAGATTTACAGAAGACCCAGTACTTC	CASSQDLQKTQYF
once	NA	TRBV6-5	TRBJ2-1	TGTGCCAGCAGCTTGGAGCTAGCCTCTGGGAATGAGCAGTTCTTC	CASSLELASGNEQFF
NA	NA	TRBV7-9	TRBJ2-3	TGTGCCAGCAGCGAGGTCCTAGATACGCAGTATTTT	CASSEVLDTQYF
NA	NA	TRBV21-1	TRBJ2-1	TGTGCCAGCAGCAGAAAGGCTAGCGGGAGGGCTTACAATGAGCAGTTCTTC	CASSRKASGRAYNEQFF
once	TRBD2	TRBV25-1	TRBJ2-5	TGTGCCAGCAGTGACGGACTAGCGGGAGGGGTGTTGGAGACCCAGTACTTC	CASSDGLAGGVLETQYF
NA	TRBD1	TRBV18	TRBJ2-7	TGTGCCAGCTCTCCGAACGAGGGGACAGGCCTCGGAGGGGAGCAGTACTTC	CASSPNEGTGLGGEQYF
NA	NA	TRBV5-1	TRBJ2-1	TGCGCCAGCAGTCCGGTGGGAGAAGTAGCAAATGAGCAGTTCTTC	CASSPVGEVANEQFF
NA	TRBD1	TRBV27	TRBJ2-7	TGTGCCAGCAGTTTACAGGGGGCAATCGAGCAGTACTTC	CASSLQGAIEQYF
NA	NA	TRBV9	TRBJ2-3	TGTGCCAGCAGCGTAGGAGGAGAGCGGAGCGCAGATACGCAGTATTTT	CASSVGGERSADTQYF
NA	TRBD1	TRBV11-1	TRBJ2-1	TGTGCCAGCAGCCCCACAGGGGGCGGGGATGAGCAGTTCTTC	CASSPTGGGDEQFF
once	TRBD2	TRBV10-3	TRBJ2-3	TGTGCCATCATGGGAGGGCAAAGCACAGATACGCAGTATTTT	CAIMGGQSTDTQYF
NA	TRBD2	TRBV27	TRBJ2-7	TGTGCCAGCAGTTTAAGAGGTAGCGGGACCTACGAGCAGTACTTC	CASSLRGSGTYEQYF
few	TRBD1	TRBV5-1	TRBJ2-7	TGCGCCAGCAGCCGAGGACAGGGGGGAATAGGGGAGCAGTACTTC	CASSRGQGGIGEQYF
once	NA	TRBV5-6	TRBJ2-3	TGTGCCAGCAGCCTTAGCGTGGGCACAGATACGCAGTATTTT	CASSLSVGTDTQYF
NA	NA	TRBV27	TRBJ1-6	TGTGCCAGCAGTATCAGACAGGATTATAATTCACCCCTCCACTTT	CASSIRQDYNSPLHF
NA	NA	TRBV6-1	TRBJ1-1	TGTGCCAGCAGTGAAGCTGTCGGAGCTTTCTTT	CASSEAVGAFF
NA	NA	TRBV18	TRBJ2-7	TGTGCCAGCTCACCGGGCAGGGATAACGAGCAGTACTTC	CASSPGRDNEQYF
NA	NA	TRBV18	TRBJ2-1	TGTGCCAGCTCAACAGGGAAAGGGGCCTACAATGAGCAGTTCTTC	CASSTGKGAYNEQFF
NA	TRBD1	TRBV6-5	TRBJ1-4	TGTGCCAGCAGTTCGGGACAGCCCCAAGGGAGGGAAAAACTGTTTTTT	CASSSGQPQGREKLFF
NA	NA	TRBV5-1	TRBJ2-1	TGCGCCAGCAGCTTGGCACTAACGACCTACAATGAGCAGTTCTTC	CASSLALTTYNEQFF
NA	TRBD1	TRBV2	TRBJ1-4	TGTGCCAGCAGTGCGGAGGGGGCTGTGGGCGAAAAACTGTTTTTT	CASSAEGAVGEKLFF
NA	TRBD1	TRBV27	TRBJ1-3	TGTGCCAGCAGTGCCACAGGGGGCTCTGGAAACACCATATATTTT	CASSATGGSGNTIYF